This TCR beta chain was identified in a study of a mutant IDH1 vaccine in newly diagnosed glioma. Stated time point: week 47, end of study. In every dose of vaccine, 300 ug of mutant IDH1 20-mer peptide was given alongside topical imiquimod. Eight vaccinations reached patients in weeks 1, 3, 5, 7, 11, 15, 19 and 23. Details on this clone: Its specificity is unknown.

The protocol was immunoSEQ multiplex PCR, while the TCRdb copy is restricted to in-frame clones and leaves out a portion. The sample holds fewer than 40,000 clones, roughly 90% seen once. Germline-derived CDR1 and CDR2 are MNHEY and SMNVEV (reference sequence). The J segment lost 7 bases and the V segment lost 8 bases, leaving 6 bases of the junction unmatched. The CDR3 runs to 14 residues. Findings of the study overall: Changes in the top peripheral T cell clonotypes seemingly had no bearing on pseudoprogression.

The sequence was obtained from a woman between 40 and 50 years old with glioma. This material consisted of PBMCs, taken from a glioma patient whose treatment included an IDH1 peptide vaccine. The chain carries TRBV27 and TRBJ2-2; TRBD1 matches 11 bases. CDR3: CASRDRGKGGELFF. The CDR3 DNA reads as TGTGCCAGCCGGGACAGGGGGAAGGGCGGGGAGCTGTTTTTT.